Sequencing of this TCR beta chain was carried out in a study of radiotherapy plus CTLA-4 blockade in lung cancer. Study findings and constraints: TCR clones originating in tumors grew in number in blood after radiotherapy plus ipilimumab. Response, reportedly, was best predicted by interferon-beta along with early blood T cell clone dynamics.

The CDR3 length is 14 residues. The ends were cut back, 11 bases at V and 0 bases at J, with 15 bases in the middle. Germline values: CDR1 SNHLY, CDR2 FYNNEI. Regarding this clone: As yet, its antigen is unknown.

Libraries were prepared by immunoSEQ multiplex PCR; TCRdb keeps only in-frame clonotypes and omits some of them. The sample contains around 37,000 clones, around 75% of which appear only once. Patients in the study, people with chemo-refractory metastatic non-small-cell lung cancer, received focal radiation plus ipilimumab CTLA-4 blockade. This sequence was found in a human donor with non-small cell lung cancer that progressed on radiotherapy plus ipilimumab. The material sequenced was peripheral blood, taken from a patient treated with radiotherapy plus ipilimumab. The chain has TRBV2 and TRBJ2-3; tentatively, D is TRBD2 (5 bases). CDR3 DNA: TGTGCCTGTGACGAAACTAGTAGCACAGATACGCAGTATTTT. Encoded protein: CACDETSSTDTQYF.